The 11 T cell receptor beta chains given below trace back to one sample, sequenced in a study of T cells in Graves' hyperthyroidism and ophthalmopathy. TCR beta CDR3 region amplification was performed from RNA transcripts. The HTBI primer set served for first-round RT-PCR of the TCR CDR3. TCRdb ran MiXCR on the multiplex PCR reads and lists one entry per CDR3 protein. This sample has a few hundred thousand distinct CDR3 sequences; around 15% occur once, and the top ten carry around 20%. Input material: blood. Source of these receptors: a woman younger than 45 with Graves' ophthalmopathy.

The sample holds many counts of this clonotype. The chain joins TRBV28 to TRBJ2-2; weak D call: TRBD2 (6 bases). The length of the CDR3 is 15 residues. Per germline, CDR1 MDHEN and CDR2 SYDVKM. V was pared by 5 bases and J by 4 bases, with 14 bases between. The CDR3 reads CASSPPGVATGELFF. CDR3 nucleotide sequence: TGTGCCAGCAGTCCACCGGGGGTGGCCACCGGGGAGCTGTTTTTT.

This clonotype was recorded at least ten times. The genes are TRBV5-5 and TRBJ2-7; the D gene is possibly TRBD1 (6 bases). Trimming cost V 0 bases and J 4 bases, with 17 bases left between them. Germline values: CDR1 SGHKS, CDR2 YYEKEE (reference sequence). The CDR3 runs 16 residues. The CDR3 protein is CASSLALQGKIYEQYF. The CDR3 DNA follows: TGTGCCAGCAGCTTGGCCCTACAGGGTAAGATATACGAGCAGTACTTC.

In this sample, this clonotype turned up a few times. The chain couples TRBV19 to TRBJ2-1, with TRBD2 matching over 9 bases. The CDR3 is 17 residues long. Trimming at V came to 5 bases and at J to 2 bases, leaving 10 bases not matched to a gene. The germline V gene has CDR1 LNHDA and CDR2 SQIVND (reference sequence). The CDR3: CASSAYLLAGPYNEQFF. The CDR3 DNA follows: TGTGCCAGTAGTGCATACCTTCTAGCGGGGCCCTACAATGAGCAGTTCTTC.

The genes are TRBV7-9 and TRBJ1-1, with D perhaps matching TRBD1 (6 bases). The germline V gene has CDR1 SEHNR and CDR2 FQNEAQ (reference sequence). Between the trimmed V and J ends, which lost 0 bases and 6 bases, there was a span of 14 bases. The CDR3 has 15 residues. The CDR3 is CASSLASPGASEAFF. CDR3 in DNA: TGTGCCAGCAGCTTAGCGTCCCCGGGGGCTTCTGAAGCTTTCTTT.

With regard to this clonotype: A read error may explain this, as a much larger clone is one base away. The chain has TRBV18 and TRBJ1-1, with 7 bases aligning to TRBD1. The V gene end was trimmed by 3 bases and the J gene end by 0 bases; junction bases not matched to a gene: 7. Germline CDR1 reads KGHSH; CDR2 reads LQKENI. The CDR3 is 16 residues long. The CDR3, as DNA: TGTGCCAGCTCACCGAGACAGGGCTCGATGAACACTGAAGCTTTCTTT. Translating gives CASSPRQGSMNTEAFF.

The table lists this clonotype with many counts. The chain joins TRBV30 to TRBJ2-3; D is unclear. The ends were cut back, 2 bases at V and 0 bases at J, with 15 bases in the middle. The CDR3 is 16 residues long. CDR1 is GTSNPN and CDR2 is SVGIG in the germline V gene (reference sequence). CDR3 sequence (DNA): TGTGCCTGGAGTCGTAGAGGCCGACATAGCACAGATACGCAGTATTTT. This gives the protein CAWSRRGRHSTDTQYF.

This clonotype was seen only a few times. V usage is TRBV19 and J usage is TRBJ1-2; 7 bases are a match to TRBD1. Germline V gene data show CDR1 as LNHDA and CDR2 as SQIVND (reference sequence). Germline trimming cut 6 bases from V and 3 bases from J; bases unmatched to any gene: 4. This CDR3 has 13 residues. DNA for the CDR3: TGTGCCAGTAGCCGGACAGGAGACTATGGCTACACCTTC. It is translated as CASSRTGDYGYTF. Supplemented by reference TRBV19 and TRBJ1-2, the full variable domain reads DGGITQSPKYLFRKEGQNVTLSCEQNLNHDAMYWYRQDPGQGLRLIYYSQIVNDFQKGDIAEGYSVSREKKESFPLTVTSAQKNPTAFYLCASSRTGDYGYTFGSGTRLTVV.

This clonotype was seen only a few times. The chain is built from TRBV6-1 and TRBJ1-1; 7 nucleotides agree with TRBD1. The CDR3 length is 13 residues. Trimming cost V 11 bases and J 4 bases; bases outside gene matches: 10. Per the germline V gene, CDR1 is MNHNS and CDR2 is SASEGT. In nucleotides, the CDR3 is TGTGCCTTCCGACAGGGTTGGGGCACTGAAGCTTTCTTT. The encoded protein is CAFRQGWGTEAFF.

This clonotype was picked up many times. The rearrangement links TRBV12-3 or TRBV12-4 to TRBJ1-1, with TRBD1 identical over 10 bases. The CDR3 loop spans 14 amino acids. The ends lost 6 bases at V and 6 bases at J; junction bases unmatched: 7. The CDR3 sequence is CASRDRGAAPEAFF. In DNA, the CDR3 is TGTGCCAGCAGGGACAGGGGGGCGGCTCCTGAAGCTTTCTTT.

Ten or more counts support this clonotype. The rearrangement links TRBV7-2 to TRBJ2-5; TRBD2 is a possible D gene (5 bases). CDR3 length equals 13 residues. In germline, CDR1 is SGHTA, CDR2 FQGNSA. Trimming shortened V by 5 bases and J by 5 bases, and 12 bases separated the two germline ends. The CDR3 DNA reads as TGTGCCAGCAGCCCGCGGGCGCGGGAGACCCAGTACTTC. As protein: CASSPRARETQYF. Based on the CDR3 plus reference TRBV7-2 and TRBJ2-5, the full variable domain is GAGVSQSPSNKVTEKGKDVELRCDPISGHTALYWYRQSLGQGLEFLIYFQGNSAPDKSGLPSDRFSAERTGGSVSTLTIQRTQQEDSAVYLCASSPRARETQYFGPGTRLLVL.

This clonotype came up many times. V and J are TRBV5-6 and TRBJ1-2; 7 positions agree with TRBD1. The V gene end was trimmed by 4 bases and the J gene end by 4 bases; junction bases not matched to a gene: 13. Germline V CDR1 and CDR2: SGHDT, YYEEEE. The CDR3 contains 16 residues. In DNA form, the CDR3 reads TGTGCCAGCAGCCCAACACCGGGACAGAGAACCTATGGCTACACCTTC. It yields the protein CASSPTPGQRTYGYTF.